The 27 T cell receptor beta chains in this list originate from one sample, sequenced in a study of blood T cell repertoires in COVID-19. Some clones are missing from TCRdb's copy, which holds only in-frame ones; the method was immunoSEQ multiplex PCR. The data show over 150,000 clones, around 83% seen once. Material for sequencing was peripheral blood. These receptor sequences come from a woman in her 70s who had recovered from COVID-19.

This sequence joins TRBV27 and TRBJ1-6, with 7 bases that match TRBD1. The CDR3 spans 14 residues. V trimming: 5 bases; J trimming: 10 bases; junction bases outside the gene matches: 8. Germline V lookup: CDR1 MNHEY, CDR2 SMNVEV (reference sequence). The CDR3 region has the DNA TGTGCCAGCAGTCCACGGACAGGCCAATCACCCCTCCACTTT. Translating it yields CASSPRTGQSPLHF.

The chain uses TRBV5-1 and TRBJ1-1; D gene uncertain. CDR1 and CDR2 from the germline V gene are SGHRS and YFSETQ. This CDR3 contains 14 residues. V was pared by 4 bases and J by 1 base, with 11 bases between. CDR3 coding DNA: TGCGCCAGCAGCCCCGCGGTCCAGAACACTGAAGCTTTCTTT. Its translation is CASSPAVQNTEAFF.

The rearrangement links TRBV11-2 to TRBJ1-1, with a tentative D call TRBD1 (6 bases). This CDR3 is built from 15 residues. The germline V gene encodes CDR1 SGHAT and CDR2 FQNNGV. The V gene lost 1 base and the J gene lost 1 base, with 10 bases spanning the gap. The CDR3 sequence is CASSLGGGRNTEAFF. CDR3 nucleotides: TGTGCCAGCAGCTTAGGCGGGGGCCGGAACACTGAAGCTTTCTTT.

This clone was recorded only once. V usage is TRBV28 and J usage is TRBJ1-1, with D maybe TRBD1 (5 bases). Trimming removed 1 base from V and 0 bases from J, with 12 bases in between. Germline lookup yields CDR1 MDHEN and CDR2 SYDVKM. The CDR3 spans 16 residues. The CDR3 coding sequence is TGTGCCAGCAGTTTATCCCAGGGCACCATGAACACTGAAGCTTTCTTT. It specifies CASSLSQGTMNTEAFF.

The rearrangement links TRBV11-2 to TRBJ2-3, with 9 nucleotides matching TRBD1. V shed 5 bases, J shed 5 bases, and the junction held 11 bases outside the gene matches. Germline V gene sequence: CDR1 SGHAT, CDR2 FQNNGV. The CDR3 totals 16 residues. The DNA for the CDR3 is TGTGCCAGCAGCCCGGGACAGGGAATGGGTGGAGATACGCAGTATTTT. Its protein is CASSPGQGMGGDTQYF.

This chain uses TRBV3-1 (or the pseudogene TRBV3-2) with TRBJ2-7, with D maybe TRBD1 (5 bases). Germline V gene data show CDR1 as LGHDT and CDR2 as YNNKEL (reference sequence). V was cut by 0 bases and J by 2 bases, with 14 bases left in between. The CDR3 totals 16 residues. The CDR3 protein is CASSQEGPRPPYEQYF. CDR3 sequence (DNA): TGTGCCAGCAGCCAAGAGGGGCCCCGGCCCCCCTACGAGCAGTACTTC.

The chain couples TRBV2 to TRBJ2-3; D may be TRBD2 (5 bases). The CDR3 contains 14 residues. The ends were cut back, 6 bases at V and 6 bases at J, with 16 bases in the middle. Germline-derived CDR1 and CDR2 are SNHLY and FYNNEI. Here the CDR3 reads CASSPARASDTQYF. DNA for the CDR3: TGTGCCAGCAGCCCCGCGAGGGCCTCGGATACGCAGTATTTT.

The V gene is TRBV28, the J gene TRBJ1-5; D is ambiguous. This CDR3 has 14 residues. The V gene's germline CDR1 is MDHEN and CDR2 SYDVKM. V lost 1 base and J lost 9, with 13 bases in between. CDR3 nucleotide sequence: TGTGCCAGCAGTTTATCCAGGTCCACTCGGCCCCAGCATTTT. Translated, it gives CASSLSRSTRPQHF.

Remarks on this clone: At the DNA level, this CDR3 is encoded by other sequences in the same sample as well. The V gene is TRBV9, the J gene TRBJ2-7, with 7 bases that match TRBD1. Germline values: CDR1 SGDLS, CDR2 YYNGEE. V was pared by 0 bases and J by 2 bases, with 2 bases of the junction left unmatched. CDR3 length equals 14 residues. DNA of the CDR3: TGTGCCAGCAGCGTAGGACAGGGTCCCTACGAGCAGTACTTC. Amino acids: CASSVGQGPYEQYF.

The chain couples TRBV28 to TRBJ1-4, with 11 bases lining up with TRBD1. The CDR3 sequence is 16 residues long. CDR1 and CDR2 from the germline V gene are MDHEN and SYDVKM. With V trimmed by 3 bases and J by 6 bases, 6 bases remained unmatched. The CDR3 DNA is TGTGCCAGCAGTTTGCATAGGGGACAGGGGGATGAAAAACTGTTTTTT. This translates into CASSLHRGQGDEKLFF. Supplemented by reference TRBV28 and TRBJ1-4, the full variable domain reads DVKVTQSSRYLVKRTGEKVFLECVQDMDHENMFWYRQDPGLGLRLIYFSYDVKMKEKGDIPEGYSVSREKKERFSLILESASTNQTSMYLCASSLHRGQGDEKLFFGSGTQLSVL.

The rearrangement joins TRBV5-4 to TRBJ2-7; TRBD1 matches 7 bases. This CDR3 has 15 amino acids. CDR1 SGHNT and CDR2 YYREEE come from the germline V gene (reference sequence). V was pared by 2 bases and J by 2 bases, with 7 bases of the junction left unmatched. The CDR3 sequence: CASSFDLGQTYEQYF. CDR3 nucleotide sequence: TGTGCCAGCAGCTTCGACCTGGGACAGACCTACGAGCAGTACTTC.

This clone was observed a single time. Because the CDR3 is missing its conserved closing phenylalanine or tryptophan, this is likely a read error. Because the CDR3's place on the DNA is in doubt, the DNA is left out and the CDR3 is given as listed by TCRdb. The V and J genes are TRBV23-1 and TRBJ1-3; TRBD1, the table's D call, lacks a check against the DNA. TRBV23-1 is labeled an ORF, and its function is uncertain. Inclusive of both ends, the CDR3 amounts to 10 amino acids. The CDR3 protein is CASSPTGGLG.

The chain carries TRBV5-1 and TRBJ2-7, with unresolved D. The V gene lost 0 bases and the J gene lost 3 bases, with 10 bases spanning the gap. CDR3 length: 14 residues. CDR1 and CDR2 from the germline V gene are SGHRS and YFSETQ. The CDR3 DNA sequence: TGCGCCAGCAGCTTGGCCGACTCAAACTACGAGCAGTACTTC. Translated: CASSLADSNYEQYF.

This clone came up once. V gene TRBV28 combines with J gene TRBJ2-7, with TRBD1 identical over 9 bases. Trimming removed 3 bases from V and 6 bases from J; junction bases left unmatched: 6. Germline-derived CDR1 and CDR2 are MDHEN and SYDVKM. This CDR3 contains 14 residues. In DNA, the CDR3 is TGTGCCAGCAGTTTCGGGACAGGGACGGTCGAGCAGTACTTC. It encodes CASSFGTGTVEQYF.

CDR3 sequence reads: CASRTGVYEQYF. The DNA for the CDR3 is TGTGCCAGCAGAACGGGGGTCTACGAGCAGTACTTC. The chain is built from TRBV6-5 and TRBJ2-7; tentatively, D is TRBD2 (6 bases). The CDR3 spans 12 residues. Germline V gene data show CDR1 as MNHEY and CDR2 as SVGAGI. Trimming removed 6 bases from V and 3 bases from J, with 9 bases in between.

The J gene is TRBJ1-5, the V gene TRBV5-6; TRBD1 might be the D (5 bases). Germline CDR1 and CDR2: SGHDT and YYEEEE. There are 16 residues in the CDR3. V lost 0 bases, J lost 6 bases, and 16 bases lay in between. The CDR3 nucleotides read TGTGCCAGCAGCTTGGGGGGCCCCACAGTTACTCAGCCCCAGCATTTT. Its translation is CASSLGGPTVTQPQHF.

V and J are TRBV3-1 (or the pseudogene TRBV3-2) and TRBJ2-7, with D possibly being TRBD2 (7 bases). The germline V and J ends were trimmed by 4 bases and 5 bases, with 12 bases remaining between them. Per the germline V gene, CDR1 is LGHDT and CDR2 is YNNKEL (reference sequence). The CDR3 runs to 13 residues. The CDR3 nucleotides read TGTGCCAGCAGCCTCTCGGGGGGCGACGAGCAGTACTTC. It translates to CASSLSGGDEQYF.

The CDR3 DNA sequence: TGCAGTGGCGGGCAGGCCTACGAGCAGTACTTC. This translates into CSGGQAYEQYF. This chain uses TRBV29-1 with TRBJ2-7; tentatively, D is TRBD2 (5 bases). Germline CDR1 SQVTM, CDR2 ANQGSEA. The CDR3 has 11 amino acids.

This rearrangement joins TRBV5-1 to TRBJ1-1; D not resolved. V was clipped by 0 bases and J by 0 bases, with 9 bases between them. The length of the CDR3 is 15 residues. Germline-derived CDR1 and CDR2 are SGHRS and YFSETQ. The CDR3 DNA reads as TGCGCCAGCAGCTTGGTTGCAGTAATGAACACTGAAGCTTTCTTT. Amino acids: CASSLVAVMNTEAFF.

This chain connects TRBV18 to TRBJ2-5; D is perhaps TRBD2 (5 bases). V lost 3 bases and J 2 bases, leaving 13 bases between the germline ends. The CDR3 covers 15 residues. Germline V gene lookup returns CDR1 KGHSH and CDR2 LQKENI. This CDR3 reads CASSPLPGGQETQYF. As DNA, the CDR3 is TGTGCCAGCTCACCGCTCCCCGGCGGGCAAGAGACCCAGTACTTC.

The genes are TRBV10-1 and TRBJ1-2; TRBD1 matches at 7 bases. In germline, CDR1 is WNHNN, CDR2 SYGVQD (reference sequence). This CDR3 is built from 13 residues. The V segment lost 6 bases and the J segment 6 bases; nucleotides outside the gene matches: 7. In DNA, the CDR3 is TGCGCCAGCAGGGGGGCCGGGACAGATGGCTACACCTTC. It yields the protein CASRGAGTDGYTF.

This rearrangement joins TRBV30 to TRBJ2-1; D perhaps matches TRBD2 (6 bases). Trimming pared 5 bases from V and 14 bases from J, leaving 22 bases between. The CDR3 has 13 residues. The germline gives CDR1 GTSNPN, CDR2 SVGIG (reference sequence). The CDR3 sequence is CAWWVGGRGAKFF. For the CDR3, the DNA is TGTGCCTGGTGGGTGGGGGGTCGTGGGGCTAAGTTCTTC.

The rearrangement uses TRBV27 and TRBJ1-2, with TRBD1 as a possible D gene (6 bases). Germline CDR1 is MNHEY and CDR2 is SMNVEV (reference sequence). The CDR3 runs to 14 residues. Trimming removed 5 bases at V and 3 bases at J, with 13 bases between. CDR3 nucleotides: TGTGCCAGCAGTCGCAAAACAGGGTACTATGGCTACACCTTC. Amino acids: CASSRKTGYYGYTF.

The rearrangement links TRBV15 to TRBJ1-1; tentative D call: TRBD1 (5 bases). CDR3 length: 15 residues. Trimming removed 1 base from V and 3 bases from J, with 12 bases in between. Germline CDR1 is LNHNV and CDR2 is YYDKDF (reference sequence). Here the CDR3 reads CATSRGGGDYTEAFF. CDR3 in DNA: TGTGCCACCAGCAGAGGGGGCGGCGACTACACTGAAGCTTTCTTT.

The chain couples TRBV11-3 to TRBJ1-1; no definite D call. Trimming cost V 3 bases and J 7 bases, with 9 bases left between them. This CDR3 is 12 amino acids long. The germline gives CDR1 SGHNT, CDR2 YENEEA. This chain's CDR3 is CASSFGLGEAFF. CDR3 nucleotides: TGTGCCAGCAGCTTCGGGTTGGGTGAAGCTTTCTTT.

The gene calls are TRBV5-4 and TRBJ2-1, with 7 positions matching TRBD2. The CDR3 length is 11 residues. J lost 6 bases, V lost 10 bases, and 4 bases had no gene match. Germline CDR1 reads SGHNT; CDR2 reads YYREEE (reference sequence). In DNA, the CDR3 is TGTGCCGGGGGGGGGATCAATGAGCAGTTCTTC. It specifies CAGGGINEQFF. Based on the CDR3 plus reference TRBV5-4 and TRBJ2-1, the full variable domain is ETGVTQSPTHLIKTRGQQVTLRCSSQSGHNTVSWYQQALGQGPQFIFQYYREEENGRGNFPPRFSGLQFPNYSSELNVNALELDDSALYLCAGGGINEQFFGPGTRLTVL.

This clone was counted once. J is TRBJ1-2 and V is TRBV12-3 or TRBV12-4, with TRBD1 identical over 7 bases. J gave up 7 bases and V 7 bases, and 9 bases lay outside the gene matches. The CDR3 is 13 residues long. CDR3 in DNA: TGTGCCAGCACCCTCGACAGGGCGGGTGGCTACACCTTC. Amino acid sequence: CASTLDRAGGYTF.